These T cell receptor beta chains were read from a single sample in a study of T cell responses to AZD1222 COVID-19 vaccine. Here immunoSEQ multiplex PCR was the method, and the copy in TCRdb shows in-frame clones only, minus some. The data show roughly 130,000 clones, approximately 86% seen once. The sequencing used peripheral blood, collected on day 0 of AZD1222 vaccination. The receptor set was obtained from an adult in good health. Both conserved end residues are part of each CDR3. D genes are given only for firm matches. Clone size is stated in some rows and not others, as once, few, many or a class when expanded.

size	D	V	J	DNA	CDR3
few	.	TRBV19	TRBJ1-1	TGTGCCAGTAGTATAGGGGAGGAAAACTTGAACACTGAAGCTTTCTTT	CASSIGEENLNTEAFF
once	.	TRBV18	TRBJ2-3	TGTGCCAGCTCCCAAGGGACTTTGACAGATACGCAGTATTTT	CASSQGTLTDTQYF
.	.	TRBV19	TRBJ1-1	TGTGCCAGTAGTATCTTAAACACAGGGTATGTCACTGAAGCTTTCTTT	CASSILNTGYVTEAFF
.	.	TRBV21-1	TRBJ1-1	TGTGCCAGCAGGAAGGAAGGAAGAGACAGGGGGCGGGTTAACACTGAAGCTTTCTTT	CASRKEGRDRGRVNTEAFF
.	TRBD2	TRBV7-6	TRBJ2-2	TGTGCCAGCAGCGGAGGACTAGCGGGGTTAACCGGGGAGCTGTTTTTT	CASSGGLAGLTGELFF
.	.	TRBV19	TRBJ1-1	TGTGCCAGTAGTATAACCAGAGACACTGAAGCTTTCTTT	CASSITRDTEAFF
.	.	TRBV2	TRBJ1-6	TGTGCCAGCAGTGACCCTCGCGATAATTCACCCCTCCACTTT	CASSDPRDNSPLHF
.	TRBD1	TRBV2	TRBJ2-5	TGTGCCAGCAGAACAGGGGGACCCCCTCAAGAGACCCAGTACTTC	CASRTGGPPQETQYF
.	TRBD1	TRBV28	TRBJ2-7	TGTGCCAGCAGTGCAACCGGGACAGGGAGCTACGAGCAGTACTTC	CASSATGTGSYEQYF
.	.	TRBV27	TRBJ2-7	TGTGCCAGCAGGGGGGAATACAGGGTCAACGAGCAGTACTTC	CASRGEYRVNEQYF
.	TRBD1	TRBV29-1	TRBJ2-2	TGCAGTGTAAGGACAGGCACCACCGGGGAGCTGTTTTTT	CSVRTGTTGELFF
.	TRBD1	TRBV19	TRBJ1-5	TGTGCCAGTAGTATCGGACAGGGGTTTGGTCAGCCCCAGCATTTT	CASSIGQGFGQPQHF
.	TRBD1	TRBV19	TRBJ1-4	TGTGCCAGTAGTATCCGAACAGGGGCAACTAATGAAAAACTGTTTTTT	CASSIRTGATNEKLFF
.	.	TRBV4-2	TRBJ1-5	TGTGCCAGCAGCCAAGCAGGGGTCAATCAGCCCCAGCATTTT	CASSQAGVNQPQHF
.	.	TRBV2	TRBJ2-3	TGTGCCAGCAGCAAGTTAGAACTCACAGATACGCAGTATTTT	CASSKLELTDTQYF
once	.	TRBV11-3	TRBJ2-5	TGTGCCAGCAGCAGAGAACGTGGAGAGACCCAGTACTTC	CASSRERGETQYF
.	TRBD1	TRBV5-1	TRBJ1-1	TGCGCCAGCAGCTCTCGGACCGAGGGGGCCACTGAAGCTTTCTTT	CASSSRTEGATEAFF
.	.	TRBV28	TRBJ1-2	TGTGCCAGCAGTTTCAGGGATGGCTACACCTTC	CASSFRDGYTF